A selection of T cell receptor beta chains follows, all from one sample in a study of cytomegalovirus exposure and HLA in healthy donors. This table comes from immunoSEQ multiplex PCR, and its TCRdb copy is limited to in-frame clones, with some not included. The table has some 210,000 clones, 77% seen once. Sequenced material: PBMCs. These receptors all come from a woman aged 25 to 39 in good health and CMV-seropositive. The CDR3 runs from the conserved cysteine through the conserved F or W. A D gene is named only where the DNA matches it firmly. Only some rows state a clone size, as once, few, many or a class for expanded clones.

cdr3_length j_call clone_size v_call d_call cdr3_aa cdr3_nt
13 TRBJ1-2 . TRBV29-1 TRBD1 CSVGTGVVYGYTF TGCAGCGTGGGGACAGGTGTTGTATATGGCTACACCTTC
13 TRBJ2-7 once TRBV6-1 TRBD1 CASSRTGTREQYF TGTGCCAGCTCTCGGACAGGGACACGCGAGCAGTACTTC
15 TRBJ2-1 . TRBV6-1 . CASSEASGGWNEQFF TGTGCCAGCAGTGAAGCGAGCGGTGGATGGAATGAGCAGTTCTTC
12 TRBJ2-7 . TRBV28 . CASSQGGNEQYF TGTGCCAGCAGCCAAGGGGGTAACGAGCAGTACTTC
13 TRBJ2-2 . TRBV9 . CASSYIGAGELFF TGTGCCAGCAGCTACATAGGGGCCGGGGAGCTGTTTTTT
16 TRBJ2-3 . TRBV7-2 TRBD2 CASSRGTSGGLDTQYF TGTGCCAGCAGTCGCGGGACTAGCGGGGGACTAGATACGCAGTATTTT
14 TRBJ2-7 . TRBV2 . CASSDSGTTYEQYF TGTGCCAGCAGTGACTCCGGGACAACGTACGAGCAGTACTTC
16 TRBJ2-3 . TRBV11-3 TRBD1 CASSLITGGGTDTQYF TGTGCCAGCAGCTTAATAACAGGGGGCGGGACAGATACGCAGTATTTT
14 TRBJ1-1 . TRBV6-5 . CASRTWGVNTEAFF TGTGCCAGCAGGACATGGGGAGTGAACACTGAAGCTTTCTTT
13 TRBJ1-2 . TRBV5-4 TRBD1 CASSSQGVYGYTF TGTGCCAGCAGCAGCCAGGGGGTTTATGGCTACACCTTC
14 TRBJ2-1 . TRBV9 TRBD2 CASALGGTYNEQFF TGTGCCAGCGCCCTGGGGGGGACCTACAATGAGCAGTTCTTC
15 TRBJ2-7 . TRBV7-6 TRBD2 CASSLRLAGTGEQYF TGTGCCAGCAGCCTAAGACTAGCGGGAACTGGCGAGCAGTACTTC
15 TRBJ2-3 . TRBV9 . CASSPRGVRTDTQYF TGTGCCAGCAGCCCCCGCGGGGTTAGGACAGATACGCAGTATTTT
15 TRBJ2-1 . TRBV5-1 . CASSQDSLSYNEQFF TGCGCCAGCAGCCAGGACAGCCTCTCCTACAATGAGCAGTTCTTC
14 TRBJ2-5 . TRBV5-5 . CASSLVSGEETQYF TGTGCCAGCAGCTTGGTTTCAGGGGAGGAGACCCAGTACTTC
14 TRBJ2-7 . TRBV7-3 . CASSSGDSSYEQYF TGTGCCAGCAGCTCCGGGGACTCCTCCTACGAGCAGTACTTC
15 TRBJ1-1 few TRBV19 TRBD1 CASYRDRASNTEAFF TGTGCCAGTTACCGGGACAGGGCGTCGAACACTGAAGCTTTCTTT
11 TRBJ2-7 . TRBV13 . CASSAPRGTHF TGTGCCAGCAGCGCCCCTCGGGGGACCCACTTC
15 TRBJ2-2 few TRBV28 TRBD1 CASSSGTGHTGELFF TGTGCCAGCAGTTCCGGGACAGGGCACACCGGGGAGCTGTTTTTT
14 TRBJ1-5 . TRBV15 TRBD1 CATSRTGGSQPQHF TGTGCCACCAGCAGGACAGGGGGCAGTCAGCCCCAGCATTTT
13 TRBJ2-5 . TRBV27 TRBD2 CASSQAGGETQYF TGTGCCAGCAGTCAAGCGGGGGGAGAGACCCAGTACTTC
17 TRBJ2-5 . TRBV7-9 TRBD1 CASSLGGTGDGGETQYF TGTGCCAGCAGTTTGGGTGGAACAGGGGATGGGGGAGAGACCCAGTACTTC
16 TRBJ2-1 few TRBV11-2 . CASSFPRGLSYNEQFF TGTGCCAGCAGCTTCCCCAGGGGCCTGTCCTACAATGAGCAGTTCTTC
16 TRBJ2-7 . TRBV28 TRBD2 CASKGLAGKDSYEQYF TGTGCCAGCAAGGGACTAGCGGGGAAGGACTCCTACGAGCAGTACTTC
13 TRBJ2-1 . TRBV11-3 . CASSLEARREQFF TGTGCCAGCAGCTTAGAGGCTAGACGAGAGCAGTTCTTC
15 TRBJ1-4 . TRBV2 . CASTYGGQVNEKLFF TGTGCCAGCACCTACGGCGGGCAGGTTAATGAAAAACTGTTTTTT
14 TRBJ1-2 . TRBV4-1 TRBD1 CASSETGGRWGYTF TGCGCCAGCAGCGAGACAGGGGGTCGATGGGGCTACACCTTC